This T cell receptor (beta chain) is drawn from a study of vaccination and CD4 T cells after COVID-19. This sample's treatment: 10-day PBMC culture with coronavirus spike peptide pools or control peptides (ViraFEST assay). With the Oncomine TCR Beta short-read assay, DNA from cultured CD4+ T cells was sequenced. TCRdb independently ran MiXCR on the PCR reads; one entry per CDR3 protein. This table has about 17,000 distinct CDR3 sequences, more than 40% appearing once. This CDR3 is built from 13 residues. Trimming took 0 bases from V and 6 from J; bases not matched to a gene: 4. Looked up from germline, CDR1 is DFQATT and CDR2 is SNEGSKA (reference sequence). In this sample, this clonotype turned up a few times. Its antigen is not identified.

This receptor was obtained from a human donor who had recovered from COVID-19. The chain employs TRBV20-1 and TRBJ1-2, with 7 positions matching TRBD1. The source was CD4+ T cells from blood, cultured in vitro, collected before SARS-CoV-2 vaccination. The CDR3 protein is CSARDSGTDGYTF. The CDR3 nucleotides are TGCAGTGCTAGAGACTCCGGGACAGATGGCTACACCTTC.